This T cell receptor (beta chain) stems from a study of T cell responses to AZD1222 COVID-19 vaccine. General study results and limits: There were mostly white British donors and more females than males, and clonal diversity was possibly underestimated. Across the whole spike, CD4 TCRs peaked at regions 160-218 and 743-854. Repertoires were sampled only after the peak T cell response.

TCRdb's table, derived via immunoSEQ multiplex PCR, lists solely in-frame clones and lacks some. The sample has approximately 150,000 clones, 75% to 95% seen once. Comment on this clone: No antigen is known for it.

From germline, CDR1 is MDHEN and CDR2 SYDVKM. Between the trimmed V and J ends, which lost 10 bases and 0 bases, there was a span of 9 bases. CDR3 length equals 13 residues. The origin of this receptor is an adult in good health. The starting material was peripheral blood, obtained on day 0 of AZD1222 vaccination. The chain recombines TRBV28 with TRBJ1-4, with TRBD1 as a possible D gene (5 bases). CDR3 loop: CATRGATNEKLFF. CDR3 coding DNA: TGTGCCACGAGGGGCGCAACTAATGAAAAACTGTTTTTT.